The 32 T cell receptor beta chains listed next were all sequenced from one sample in a study of regulatory T cells in long-lasting Graves disease. The time point here: newly diagnosed GD, antithyroid drugs for less than 3 months. After RNA was extracted from PBMCs, the TCR library was made from it. CDR3 regions were amplified by Arm-PCR using iRepertoire HTBI primers to build TCR beta libraries. TCRdb reprocessed the multiplex PCR reads via MiXCR and lists one record per CDR3 protein. The repertoire holds approximately 560,000 distinct CDR3 sequences, with around 16% as singletons. A further study also used this sample, focusing on T cells in Graves' hyperthyroidism and ophthalmopathy.

Material: peripheral blood mononuclear cells (PBMCs), obtained at new diagnosis, from a patient treated with antithyroid drugs. The receptor source for this set is a man aged 18 to 30 with Graves disease.

This clonotype was counted many times. V gene TRBV5-1 combines with J gene TRBJ2-7; D ambiguous. V was cut by 4 bases and J by 1 base, with 18 bases left in between. The CDR3 totals 16 residues. Germline loops: CDR1 SGHRS, CDR2 YFSETQ. The CDR3 is CASSPQSAAASYEQYF. The CDR3 DNA follows: TGCGCCAGCAGCCCTCAGTCGGCCGCAGCTTCCTACGAGCAGTACTTC. The full variable domain, with the rest looked up from reference TRBV5-1 and TRBJ2-7, is KAGVTQTPRYLIKTRGQQVTLSCSPISGHRSVSWYQQTPGQGLQFLFEYFSETQRNKGNFPGRFSGRQFSNSRSEMNVSTLELGDSALYLCASSPQSAAASYEQYFGPGTRLTVT.

This clonotype has a count of ten or more. The chain uses TRBV28 and TRBJ2-7, with D possibly being TRBD1 (5 bases). This CDR3 has 13 residues. V lost 6 bases and J 2 bases, leaving 11 bases between the germline ends. Germline lookup yields CDR1 MDHEN and CDR2 SYDVKM. CDR3 sequence: CASRRTNAYEQYF. The CDR3 coding sequence is TGTGCCAGCAGGCGGACAAACGCCTACGAGCAGTACTTC.

This clonotype was counted only a few times. The chain couples TRBV11-2 to TRBJ2-2, with 9 bases fitting TRBD1. The CDR3 sequence is 16 residues long. Germline CDR1 SGHAT, CDR2 FQNNGV. V lost 2 bases, J lost 4 bases, and 5 bases stayed unmatched. CDR3 in DNA: TGTGCCAGCAGCTTATGGACAGGGGTTTCCACCGGGGAGCTGTTTTTT. This translates into CASSLWTGVSTGELFF.

This clonotype was seen once. This may be a read error, as it is one base from a much larger clone. The rearrangement joins TRBV5-1 to TRBJ1-1; D is perhaps TRBD1 (6 bases). From germline, CDR1 is SGHRS and CDR2 YFSETQ. The length of the CDR3 is 16 residues. The V end was cut by 4 bases, the J end by 0 bases, with 16 bases between. CDR3 sequence (DNA): TGCGCCAGCAGCCTTGACCCGGGACACCTGAACACTGAAGCTTTCTTT. Residues: CASSLDPGHLNTEAFF.

V is TRBV2 and J is TRBJ2-2, with TRBD1 matching over 7 bases. Germline loops: CDR1 SNHLY, CDR2 FYNNEI. The CDR3 spans 15 residues. V trimming: 8 bases; J trimming: 9 bases; junction bases outside the gene matches: 15. The CDR3 here is CASGFRDSLARELFF. Written as DNA, the CDR3 is TGTGCCAGCGGGTTCCGGGACAGTCTGGCCAGGGAGCTGTTTTTT.

This clonotype was seen many times. The chain joins TRBV11-2 to TRBJ1-4; 11 bases map to TRBD1. CDR1 SGHAT and CDR2 FQNNGV come from the germline V gene. The trim removed 4 bases at V and 13 bases at J, leaving 11 bases unmatched. The length of the CDR3 is 15 residues. CDR3 nucleotides: TGTGCCAGCAGCTCACTCCGGGACAGGGGGACCAGACTGTTTTTT. Its protein is CASSSLRDRGTRLFF. Based on the CDR3 plus reference TRBV11-2 and TRBJ1-4, the full variable domain is EAGVAQSPRYKIIEKRQSVAFWCNPISGHATLYWYQQILGQGPKLLIQFQNNGVVDDSQLPKDRFSAERLKGVDSTLKIQPAKLEDSAVYLCASSSLRDRGTRLFFGSGTQLSVL.

The sample holds a few counts of this clonotype. The chain recombines TRBV25-1 with TRBJ1-2; unclear D gene. V was clipped by 7 bases and J by 8 bases, with 11 bases between them. This CDR3 spans 11 amino acids. Germline V gene sequence: CDR1 MGHDK, CDR2 SYGVNS. CDR3 region: CASTGGSGYTF. The DNA for the CDR3 is TGTGCCAGCACCGGAGGGTCCGGCTACACCTTC.

Points on this clonotype: Possible read error: a much larger clone is one base away. The chain has TRBV28 and TRBJ2-4; 8 positions agree with TRBD2. The junction had 14 bases not matched to a gene; V was cut back by 5 bases and J by 14 bases. Germline assignment: CDR1 MDHEN and CDR2 SYDVKM. The CDR3 runs 14 residues. The CDR3 nucleotides are TGTGCCAGCAGTCCCCTCTGGGACCCCGGGGGGGAGTACTTC. Its protein product is CASSPLWDPGGEYF. The full variable domain, with the rest looked up from reference TRBV28 and TRBJ2-4, is DVKVTQSSRYLVKRTGEKVFLECVQDMDHENMFWYRQDPGLGLRLIYFSYDVKMKEKGDIPEGYSVSREKKERFSLILESASTNQTSMYLCASSPLWDPGGEYFGAGTRLSVL.

This sequence joins TRBV7-9 and TRBJ2-7; D is possibly TRBD1 (6 bases). Germline CDR1 reads SEHNR; CDR2 reads FQNEAQ (reference sequence). The V and J ends lost 7 bases and 1 base respectively, with 14 bases between them. The CDR3 is made up of 14 amino acids. The CDR3 spells CASNRPGQSYEQYF. The CDR3 DNA reads TGTGCCAGCAACCGACCGGGACAATCCTACGAGCAGTACTTC.

This clonotype was recorded at least ten times. The chain uses TRBV28 and TRBJ2-7; tentatively, D is TRBD2 (6 bases). The V gene's germline CDR1 is MDHEN and CDR2 SYDVKM. V lost 6 bases and J 2 bases, leaving 20 bases between the germline ends. The CDR3 runs 16 residues. The CDR3 region is CASSRISRDGPYEQYF. CDR3 DNA sequence: TGTGCCAGCAGCCGTATCTCGCGGGACGGCCCCTACGAGCAGTACTTC.

This clonotype was found many times. The V gene is TRBV11-1, the J gene TRBJ2-1, with 7 bases identical to TRBD1. The junction had 7 bases not matched to a gene; V was cut back by 3 bases and J by 8 bases. This CDR3 has 14 amino acids. Germline loops: CDR1 SGHAT, CDR2 FQDESV (reference sequence). The CDR3 DNA reads as TGTGCCAGCAGCTTTCAGGTAGGGGGCGATGAGCAGTTCTTC. Translated, it gives CASSFQVGGDEQFF.

The rearrangement links TRBV29-1 to TRBJ1-1; D remains unclear. The germline V gene has CDR1 SQVTM and CDR2 ANQGSEA. The CDR3 extends over 11 amino acids. CDR3 nucleotide sequence: TGCAGTCCGAACATGAACACTGAAGCTTTCTTT. It codes for CSPNMNTEAFF. Full variable domain (rest looked up from reference TRBV29-1 and TRBJ1-1): SAVISQKPSRDICQRGTSLTIQCQVDSQVTMMFWYRQQPGQSLTLIATANQGSEATYESGFVIDKFPISRPNLTFSTLTVSNMSPEDSSIYLCSPNMNTEAFFGQGTRLTVV.

The table lists this clonotype with a few counts. The chain links TRBV5-1 to TRBJ1-1; D might be TRBD1 (5 bases). Trimming removed 5 bases at V and 7 bases at J, with 15 bases between. Germline V gene lookup returns CDR1 SGHRS and CDR2 YFSETQ. CDR3 length equals 13 residues. CDR3: CASRAGDGNEAFF. The CDR3 DNA sequence: TGCGCCAGCAGGGCGGGGGACGGAAATGAAGCTTTCTTT.

The chain couples TRBV27 to TRBJ2-7; a weak D match, TRBD2 (5 bases). The CDR3 consists of 17 residues. Trimming took off 2 bases at V and 0 bases at J, with 17 bases between the two ends. CDR1 MNHEY and CDR2 SMNVEV come from the germline V gene (reference sequence). The CDR3 spells CASSLTASSFYSYEQYF. DNA for the CDR3: TGTGCCAGCAGTTTAACCGCTAGCAGCTTCTACTCCTACGAGCAGTACTTC.

This clonotype occurred many times. This chain connects TRBV11-2 to TRBJ2-1; possibly TRBD1 for D (5 bases). The CDR3 has 15 amino acids. With 4 bases removed from V and 7 bases from J, the gap between germline ends came to 17 bases. CDR1 is SGHAT and CDR2 is FQNNGV in the germline V gene. The CDR3 DNA is TGTGCCAGCAGCTCAGGGCAGGGCCGACTTAATGAGCAGTTCTTC. Protein: CASSSGQGRLNEQFF. The whole variable domain, remainder taken from reference TRBV11-2 and TRBJ2-1, is EAGVAQSPRYKIIEKRQSVAFWCNPISGHATLYWYQQILGQGPKLLIQFQNNGVVDDSQLPKDRFSAERLKGVDSTLKIQPAKLEDSAVYLCASSSGQGRLNEQFFGPGTRLTVL.

This clonotype occurred a few times. The chain carries TRBV7-2 and TRBJ2-5; 7 nucleotides agree with TRBD1. V shed 5 bases, J shed 9 bases, and the junction held 9 bases outside the gene matches. Looked up from germline, CDR1 is SGHTA and CDR2 is FQGNSA. This CDR3 has 13 amino acids. The CDR3 DNA sequence: TGTGCCAGCAGCCCCGGACAGGCCAAGGCCCAGTACTTC. Encoded protein: CASSPGQAKAQYF.

This clonotype occurred a few times. The chain employs TRBV9 and TRBJ2-1, with 8 bases aligning to TRBD2. The CDR3 sequence is 15 residues long. Germline CDR1 is SGDLS and CDR2 is YYNGEE. V was pared by 0 bases and J by 3 bases, with 2 bases of the junction left unmatched. The CDR3 DNA follows: TGTGCCAGCAGCGTAGTAGCGGGGTTCTACAATGAGCAGTTCTTC. Translating it yields CASSVVAGFYNEQFF. Full variable domain (rest looked up from reference TRBV9 and TRBJ2-1): DSGVTQTPKHLITATGQRVTLRCSPRSGDLSVYWYQQSLDQGLQFLIQYYNGEERAKGNILERFSAQQFPDLHSELNLSSLELGDSALYFCASSVVAGFYNEQFFGPGTRLTVL.

This clonotype was seen repeatedly, ten times or more. The CDR3 region has the DNA TGTGCCAGCTCCGGGTTTGGGTCATCTACTAACTATGGCTACACCTTC. Translated, it gives CASSGFGSSTNYGYTF. The J gene is TRBJ1-2, the V gene TRBV12-3 or TRBV12-4; D remains ambiguous. V lost 8 bases to trimming and J lost 0 bases, with 19 bases between them. The CDR3 spans 16 residues.

This clonotype was seen more than once but under ten times. In DNA form, the CDR3 reads TGTGCCAGCAGTGAAGACAGCGTTGAGCAGTTCTTC. Translation: CASSEDSVEQFF. The chain uses TRBV25-1 and TRBJ2-1, with a tentative D call TRBD1 (5 bases). The CDR3 has 12 residues. The germline V gene encodes CDR1 MGHDK and CDR2 SYGVNS. V lost 2 bases and J 9 bases, leaving 8 bases between the germline ends. Combining the CDR3 with reference TRBV25-1 and TRBJ2-1 gives the whole variable domain EADIYQTPRYLVIGTGKKITLECSQTMGHDKMYWYQQDPGMELHLIHYSYGVNSTEKGDLSSESTVSRIRTEHFPLTLESARPSHTSQYLCASSEDSVEQFFGPGTRLTVL.

CDR3 amino acids: CASSLEPSKGRDTEAFF. The CDR3 region has the DNA TGCGCCAGCAGCTTGGAACCGTCGAAGGGCAGGGACACTGAAGCTTTCTTT. This chain joins TRBV5-1 and TRBJ1-1; perhaps TRBD1 as D (5 bases). Trimming cost V 0 bases and J 3 bases, with 18 bases left between them. This CDR3 is 17 amino acids long. Germline V gives CDR1 SGHRS, CDR2 YFSETQ.

The chain recombines TRBV20-1 with TRBJ1-6, with D possibly being TRBD1 (6 bases). Trimming removed 0 bases at V and 7 bases at J, with 10 bases between. In germline, CDR1 is DFQATT, CDR2 SNEGSKA (reference sequence). The CDR3 extends over 14 amino acids. CDR3: CSARDQGYNSPLHF. The CDR3 DNA follows: TGCAGTGCTAGAGATCAGGGGTACAATTCACCCCTCCACTTT.

This clonotype occurred a few times. The chain uses TRBV7-3 and TRBJ2-7, with D perhaps TRBD1 (5 bases). The ends were cut back, 4 bases at V and 7 bases at J, with 11 bases in the middle. The CDR3 is 12 residues long. Germline CDR1 reads SGHTA; CDR2 reads FQGTGA. The CDR3 sequence: CASSSGSGEQYF. The CDR3, as DNA: TGTGCCAGCAGCTCAGGTTCAGGGGAGCAGTACTTC. The whole variable domain, filled in from reference TRBV7-3 and TRBJ2-7, reads GAGVSQTPSNKVTEKGKYVELRCDPISGHTALYWYRQSLGQGPEFLIYFQGTGAADDSGLPNDRFFAVRPEGSVSTLKIQRTERGDSAVYLCASSSGSGEQYFGPGTRLTVT.

This clonotype showed up just a few times. The chain couples TRBV7-9 to TRBJ2-1; TRBD2 is a possible D gene (5 bases). CDR3 size: 14 residues. V lost 4 bases and J 4 bases, leaving 11 bases between the germline ends. Germline V gene data show CDR1 as SEHNR and CDR2 as FQNEAQ (reference sequence). CDR3: CASSSRTAYNEQFF. The CDR3 DNA follows: TGTGCCAGCAGCTCTCGGACTGCTTACAATGAGCAGTTCTTC. Full variable domain (remainder filled in from reference TRBV7-9 and TRBJ2-1): DTGVSQNPRHKITKRGQNVTFRCDPISEHNRLYWYRQTLGQGPEFLTYFQNEAQLEKSRLLSDRFSAERPKGSFSTLEIQRTEQGDSAMYLCASSSRTAYNEQFFGPGTRLTVL.

The chain has TRBV7-9 and TRBJ1-1; tentatively, D is TRBD1 (6 bases). The ends were cut back, 2 bases at V and 0 bases at J, with 10 bases in the middle. The CDR3 runs 15 residues. CDR1 is SEHNR and CDR2 is FQNEAQ in the germline V gene (reference sequence). Written as DNA, the CDR3 is TGTGCCAGCAGCTTACCAACAGGGTTGAACACTGAAGCTTTCTTT. Translating it yields CASSLPTGLNTEAFF.

This clonotype was picked up a small number of times. The rearrangement joins TRBV28 to TRBJ2-3; D is unresolved. V was clipped by 10 bases and J by 6 bases, with 17 bases between them. The CDR3 runs to 13 residues. Germline-derived CDR1 and CDR2 are MDHEN and SYDVKM. The CDR3 coding sequence is TGTGCCACCTTTTTGGGTCGTCAGGATACGCAGTATTTT. Its translation: CATFLGRQDTQYF.

The chain carries TRBV3-1 and TRBJ1-6; 8 positions match TRBD1. The CDR3 loop spans 15 amino acids. V lost 4 bases to trimming and J lost 10 bases; unmatched junction nucleotides: 9. CDR1 is LGHDT, CDR2 YNNKEL, per germline (reference sequence). The CDR3 DNA follows: TGTGCCAGCAGCCCACGGGACAGGTTAAACTCACCCCTCCACTTT. As protein: CASSPRDRLNSPLHF.

This clonotype was counted many times. The chain couples TRBV7-3 to TRBJ2-7, with TRBD2 as a possible D gene (7 bases). Germline V gene data show CDR1 as SGHTA and CDR2 as FQGTGA. The CDR3 length is 15 residues. Trimming pared 2 bases from V and 1 base from J, leaving 12 bases between. CDR3 loop: CASSLQGGGSYEQYF. CDR3 DNA: TGTGCCAGCAGCTTACAGGGAGGGGGGTCCTACGAGCAGTACTTC.

In its sample, this clonotype was seen a few times. The chain uses TRBV7-9 and TRBJ1-1; no firm D call. Trimming pared 3 bases from V and 11 bases from J, leaving 10 bases between. The CDR3 is 11 residues long. From germline, CDR1 is SEHNR and CDR2 FQNEAQ (reference sequence). CDR3: CASSFQGGAFF. CDR3 coding DNA: TGTGCCAGCAGCTTTCAAGGAGGGGCTTTCTTT.

This clonotype occurred many times. This chain connects TRBV20-1 to TRBJ2-7; tentatively, D is TRBD1 (6 bases). V was pared by 1 base and J by 0 bases, with 13 bases between. CDR3 length equals 15 residues. From germline, CDR1 is DFQATT and CDR2 SNEGSKA (reference sequence). The DNA for the CDR3 is TGCAGTGCTAGAGCTTATGACAGGAGCTCCTACGAGCAGTACTTC. Encoded protein: CSARAYDRSSYEQYF.

This clonotype has at least ten counts. The chain recombines TRBV3-1 with TRBJ1-1, with 9 nucleotides matching TRBD1. After removal of 4 bases from V and 8 bases from J, the junction contained 8 bases not matched to a gene. Germline values: CDR1 LGHDT, CDR2 YNNKEL (reference sequence). This CDR3 contains 14 residues. This CDR3 is CASSRRSGTGEAFF. The CDR3 coding sequence is TGTGCCAGCAGCCGAAGATCTGGGACAGGGGAAGCTTTCTTT.

This chain uses TRBV4-1 with TRBJ2-1; 9 bases fit TRBD2. The length of the CDR3 is 17 residues. CDR1 is MGHRA and CDR2 is YSYEKL in the germline V gene. The V and J ends lost 3 bases and 0 bases, in that order; junction bases with no gene match: 6. CDR3 nucleotides: TGCGCCAGCAGCCAGATAGCGGGGGCCAGCTCCTACAATGAGCAGTTCTTC. It yields the protein CASSQIAGASSYNEQFF.

Ten or more counts support this clonotype. The J gene is TRBJ2-7, the V gene TRBV10-3; D unclear. CDR1 and CDR2 (germline): ENHRY, SYGVKD. This CDR3 has 17 residues. V lost 2 bases to trimming and J lost 0 bases, with 17 bases between them. CDR3 bases: TGTGCCATCAGTGAGATGCTAGGCCTCTACAGCTCCTACGAGCAGTACTTC. It is translated as CAISEMLGLYSSYEQYF.